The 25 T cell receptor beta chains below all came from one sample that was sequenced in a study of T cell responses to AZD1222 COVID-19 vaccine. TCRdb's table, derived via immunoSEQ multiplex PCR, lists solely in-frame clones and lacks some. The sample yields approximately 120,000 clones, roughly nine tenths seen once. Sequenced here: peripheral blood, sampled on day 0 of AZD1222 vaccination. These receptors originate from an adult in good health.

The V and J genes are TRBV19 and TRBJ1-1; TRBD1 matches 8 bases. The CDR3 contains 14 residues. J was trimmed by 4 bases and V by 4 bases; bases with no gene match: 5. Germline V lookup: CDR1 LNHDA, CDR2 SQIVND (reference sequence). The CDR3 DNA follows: TGTGCCAGTAGTACTGGACAGGGAAGCACTGAAGCTTTCTTT. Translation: CASSTGQGSTEAFF. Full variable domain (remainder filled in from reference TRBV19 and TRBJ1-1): DGGITQSPKYLFRKEGQNVTLSCEQNLNHDAMYWYRQDPGQGLRLIYYSQIVNDFQKGDIAEGYSVSREKKESFPLTVTSAQKNPTAFYLCASSTGQGSTEAFFGQGTRLTVV.

CDR3 sequence: CASSRPPPGTEAFF. For the CDR3, the DNA is TGTGCCAGCAGTCGCCCCCCGCCAGGGACTGAAGCTTTCTTT. The chain combines TRBV6-5 with TRBJ1-1; D perhaps matches TRBD1 (5 bases). Germline V gives CDR1 MNHEY, CDR2 SVGAGI. This CDR3 contains 14 residues. V was pared by 5 bases and J by 5 bases, with 15 bases between.

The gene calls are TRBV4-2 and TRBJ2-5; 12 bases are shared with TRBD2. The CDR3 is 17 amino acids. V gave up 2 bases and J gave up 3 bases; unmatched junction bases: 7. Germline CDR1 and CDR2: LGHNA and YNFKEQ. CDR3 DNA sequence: TGTGCCAGCAGCCAAAATCCGGCTAGCGGGGGGGAAGAGACCCAGTACTTC. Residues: CASSQNPASGGEETQYF.

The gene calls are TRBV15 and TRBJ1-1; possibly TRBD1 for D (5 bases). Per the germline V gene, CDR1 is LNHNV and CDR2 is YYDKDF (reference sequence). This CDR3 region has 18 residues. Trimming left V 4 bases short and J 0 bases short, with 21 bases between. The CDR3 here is CATSTGSGGRLMNTEAFF. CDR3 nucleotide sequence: TGTGCCACCAGCACGGGGTCTGGGGGACGTCTCATGAACACTGAAGCTTTCTTT.

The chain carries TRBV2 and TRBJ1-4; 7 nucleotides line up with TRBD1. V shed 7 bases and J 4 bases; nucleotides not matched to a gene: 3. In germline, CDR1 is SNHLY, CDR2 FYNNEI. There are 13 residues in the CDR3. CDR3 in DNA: TGTGCCAGCAAGGGGGACAGTAATGAAAAACTGTTTTTT. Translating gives CASKGDSNEKLFF.

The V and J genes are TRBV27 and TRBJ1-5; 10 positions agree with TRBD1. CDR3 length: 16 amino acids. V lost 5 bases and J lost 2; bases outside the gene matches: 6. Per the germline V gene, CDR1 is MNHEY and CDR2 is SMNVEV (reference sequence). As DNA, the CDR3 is TGTGCCAGCAGTCCGCGACAGGGGGCAGGCAATCAGCCCCAGCATTTT. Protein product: CASSPRQGAGNQPQHF.

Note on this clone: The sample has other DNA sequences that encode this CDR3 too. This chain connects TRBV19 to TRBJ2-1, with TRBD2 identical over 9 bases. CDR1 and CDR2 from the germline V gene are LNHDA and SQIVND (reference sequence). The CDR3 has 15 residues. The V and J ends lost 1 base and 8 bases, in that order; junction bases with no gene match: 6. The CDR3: CASSIGRGRVDEQFF. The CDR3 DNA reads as TGTGCCAGTAGTATAGGGCGCGGGAGGGTCGATGAGCAGTTCTTC.

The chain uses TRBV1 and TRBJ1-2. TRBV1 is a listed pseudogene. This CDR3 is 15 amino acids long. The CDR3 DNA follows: TGCACCAGCAGCTCAAATCGACCGCCTCCTTATGGCTACACCTTC. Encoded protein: CTSSSNRPPPYGYTF.

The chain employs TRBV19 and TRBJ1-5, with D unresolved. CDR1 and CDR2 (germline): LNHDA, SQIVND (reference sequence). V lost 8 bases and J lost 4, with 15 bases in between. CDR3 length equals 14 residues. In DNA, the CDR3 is TGTGCCAGTGAACCTTGGGGAGGGAATCAGCCCCAGCATTTT. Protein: CASEPWGGNQPQHF.

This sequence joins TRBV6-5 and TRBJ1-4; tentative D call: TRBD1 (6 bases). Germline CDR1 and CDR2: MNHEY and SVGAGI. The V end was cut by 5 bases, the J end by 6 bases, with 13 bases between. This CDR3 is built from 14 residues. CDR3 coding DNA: TGTGCCAGCAGTCGCAGGGGCGGTGATGAAAAACTGTTTTTT. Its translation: CASSRRGGDEKLFF.

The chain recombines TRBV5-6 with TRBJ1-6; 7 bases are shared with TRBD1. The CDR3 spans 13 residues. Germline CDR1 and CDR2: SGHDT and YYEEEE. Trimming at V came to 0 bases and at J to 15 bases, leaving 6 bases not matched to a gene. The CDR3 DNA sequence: TGTGCCAGCAGCTTGGAACGGACAGGCCACCTCCACTTT. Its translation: CASSLERTGHLHF.

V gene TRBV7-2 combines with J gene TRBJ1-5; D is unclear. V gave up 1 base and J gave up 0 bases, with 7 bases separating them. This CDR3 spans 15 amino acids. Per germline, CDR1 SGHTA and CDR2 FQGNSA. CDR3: CASSLEGYSNQPQHF. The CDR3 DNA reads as TGTGCCAGCAGCTTAGAAGGATATAGCAATCAGCCCCAGCATTTT.

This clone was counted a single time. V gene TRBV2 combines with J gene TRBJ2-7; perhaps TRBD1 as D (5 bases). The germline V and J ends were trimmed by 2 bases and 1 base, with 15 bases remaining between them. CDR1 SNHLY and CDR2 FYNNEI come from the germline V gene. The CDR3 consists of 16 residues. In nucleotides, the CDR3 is TGTGCCAGCAGTGAATGGGGCCCTAGGAAATCCTACGAGCAGTACTTC. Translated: CASSEWGPRKSYEQYF.

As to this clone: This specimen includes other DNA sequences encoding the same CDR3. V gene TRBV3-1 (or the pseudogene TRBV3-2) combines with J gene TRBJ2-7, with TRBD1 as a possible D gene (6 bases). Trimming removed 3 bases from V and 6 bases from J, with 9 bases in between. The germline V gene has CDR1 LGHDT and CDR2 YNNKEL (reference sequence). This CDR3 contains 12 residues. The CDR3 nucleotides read TGTGCCAGCAGCCAGGCAGGGGTCGAGCAGTACTTC. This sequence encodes CASSQAGVEQYF.

Written as DNA, the CDR3 is TGTGCCAGCAGCTTAGCGGGGTTAGGTGATGAAAAACTGTTTTTT. It translates to CASSLAGLGDEKLFF. The chain combines TRBV7-9 with TRBJ1-4; D gene uncertain. The CDR3 spans 15 residues. V was pared by 0 bases and J by 6 bases, with 11 bases between. CDR1 SEHNR and CDR2 FQNEAQ come from the germline V gene (reference sequence).

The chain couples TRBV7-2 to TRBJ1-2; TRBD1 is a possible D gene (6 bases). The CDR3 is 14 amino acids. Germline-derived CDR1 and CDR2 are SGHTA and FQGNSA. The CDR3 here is CAIQRQGTNYGYTF. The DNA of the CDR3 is TGTGCGATTCAGCGGCAGGGGACTAACTATGGCTACACCTTC.

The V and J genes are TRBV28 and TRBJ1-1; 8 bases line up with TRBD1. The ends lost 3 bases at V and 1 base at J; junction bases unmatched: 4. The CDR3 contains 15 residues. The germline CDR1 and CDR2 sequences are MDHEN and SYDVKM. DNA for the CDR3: TGTGCCAGCAGTTTTTTCGACAGGGGGAACACTGAAGCTTTCTTT. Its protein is CASSFFDRGNTEAFF.

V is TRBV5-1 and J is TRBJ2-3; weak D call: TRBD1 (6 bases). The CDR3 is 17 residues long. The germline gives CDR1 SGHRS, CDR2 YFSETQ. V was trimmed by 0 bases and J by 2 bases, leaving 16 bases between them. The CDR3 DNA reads TGCGCCAGCAGCTTGGCACCCATGGACAGTAACACAGATACGCAGTATTTT. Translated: CASSLAPMDSNTDTQYF.

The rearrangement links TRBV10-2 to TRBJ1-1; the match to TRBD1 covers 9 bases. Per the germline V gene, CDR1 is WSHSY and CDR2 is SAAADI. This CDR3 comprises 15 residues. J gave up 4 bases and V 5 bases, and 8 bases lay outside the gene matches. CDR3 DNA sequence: TGCGCCAGCAGTTATCCCGGACAGGGGAGCACTGAAGCTTTCTTT. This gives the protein CASSYPGQGSTEAFF.

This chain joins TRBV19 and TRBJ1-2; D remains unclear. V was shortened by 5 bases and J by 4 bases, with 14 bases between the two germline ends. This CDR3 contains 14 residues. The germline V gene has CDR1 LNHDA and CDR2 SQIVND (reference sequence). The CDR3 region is CASSPNDTPYGYTF. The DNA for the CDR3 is TGTGCCAGTAGTCCCAACGACACCCCCTATGGCTACACCTTC.

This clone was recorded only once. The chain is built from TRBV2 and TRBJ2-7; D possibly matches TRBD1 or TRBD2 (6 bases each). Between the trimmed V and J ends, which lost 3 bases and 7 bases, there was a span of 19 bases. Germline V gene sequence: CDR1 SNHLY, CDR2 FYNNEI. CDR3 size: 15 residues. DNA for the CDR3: TGTGCCAGCAGTGATACGGGAGTGGGGACACGGGAGCAGTACTTC. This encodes CASSDTGVGTREQYF.

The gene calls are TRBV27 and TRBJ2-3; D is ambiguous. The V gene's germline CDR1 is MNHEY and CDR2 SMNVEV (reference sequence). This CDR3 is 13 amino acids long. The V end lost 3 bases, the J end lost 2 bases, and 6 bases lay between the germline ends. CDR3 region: CASSFENTDTQYF. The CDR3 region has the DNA TGTGCCAGCAGTTTTGAAAACACAGATACGCAGTATTTT.

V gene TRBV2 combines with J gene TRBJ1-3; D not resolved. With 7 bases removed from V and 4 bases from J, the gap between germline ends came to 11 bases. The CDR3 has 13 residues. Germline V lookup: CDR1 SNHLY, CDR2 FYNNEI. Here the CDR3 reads CASKKDGGNTIYF. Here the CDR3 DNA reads TGTGCCAGCAAAAAGGACGGAGGAAACACCATATATTTT.

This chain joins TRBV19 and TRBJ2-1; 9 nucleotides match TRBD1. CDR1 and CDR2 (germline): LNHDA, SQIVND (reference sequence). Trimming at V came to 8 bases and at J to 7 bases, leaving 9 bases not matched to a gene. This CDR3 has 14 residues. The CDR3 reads CASEGQGKANEQFF. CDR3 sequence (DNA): TGTGCCAGTGAAGGACAGGGGAAGGCGAATGAGCAGTTCTTC.

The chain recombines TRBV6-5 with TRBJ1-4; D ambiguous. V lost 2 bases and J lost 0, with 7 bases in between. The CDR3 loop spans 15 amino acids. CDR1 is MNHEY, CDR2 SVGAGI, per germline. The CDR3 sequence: CASSYRKATNEKLFF. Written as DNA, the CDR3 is TGTGCCAGCAGTTACCGGAAAGCAACTAATGAAAAACTGTTTTTT.